The next 11 T cell receptor beta chains were all read from a single sample in a study of CD8 T cells in ankylosing spondylitis (TCRdb year 2017). The paper's findings and limits, for the study overall: A TCR beta motif made up of several highly homologous amino acid variants appeared to be characteristic of blood from ankylosing spondylitis patients.

Libraries came from 5' RACE. Sequencer: Illumina HiSeq 2500. TCRdb reanalyzed the raw reads on its own, using fastp at Q25 for trimming and MiXCR for clone calling, and kept in-frame beta chains. Each record represents a unique CDR3 protein, reported with the most common genes and DNA among its rows. Counted in this sample were about 500,000 distinct CDR3 sequences; 5.3% of them appeared once. Of the sample, roughly 3.5% falls within the top ten clones. No antigen is known for these receptors. Sequenced material: blood, either unsorted or a sorted T cell fraction (not recorded which). The receptor set was obtained from a male donor with ankylosing spondylitis.

Ten or more counts support this clonotype. The chain links TRBV7-2 to TRBJ1-1, with D unclear. V gave up 0 bases and J gave up 0 bases, with 11 bases separating them. The V gene's germline CDR1 is SGHTA and CDR2 FQGNSA. The CDR3 extends over 16 amino acids. The CDR3 sequence: CASSLASVYLNTEAFF. The DNA of the CDR3 is TGTGCCAGCAGCTTAGCTTCGGTATACTTGAACACTGAAGCTTTCTTT.

This clonotype has a count of ten or more. The chain carries TRBV12-3 or TRBV12-4 and TRBJ2-6, with 8 bases fitting TRBD1. J gave up 4 bases and V 10 bases, and 6 bases lay outside the gene matches. This CDR3 region has 14 residues. The CDR3 bases are TGTGCCACCCTCAGGGGGCACGGGGCCAACGTCCTGACTTTC. Its protein product is CATLRGHGANVLTF.

This clonotype has at least ten counts. This chain joins TRBV25-1 and TRBJ2-7; TRBD1 or TRBD2 may be the D gene (5 bases each). CDR1 and CDR2 from the germline V gene are MGHDK and SYGVNS. Trimming cost V 1 base and J 8 bases, with 15 bases left between them. The CDR3 has 14 residues. This CDR3 reads CASSEFRDGTKQYF. The DNA for the CDR3 is TGTGCCAGCAGTGAATTTCGGGACGGCACTAAGCAGTACTTC.

A word on this clonotype: This may be a read error, as it is one base from a much larger clone. CDR3 in DNA: TGTGCCAGGAGTACTTCCACAGGGTTGGAGACCCAGTACTTC. Translated: CARSTSTGLETQYF. This chain links TRBV27 with TRBJ2-5; TRBD1 is a possible D gene (6 bases). The length of the CDR3 is 14 residues. Trimming stripped 9 bases from V and 5 bases from J, with 19 bases between. Germline-derived CDR1 and CDR2 are MNHEY and SMNVEV (reference sequence).

The chain joins TRBV27 to TRBJ2-7, with D hard to call. This CDR3 has 13 residues. Germline assignment: CDR1 MNHEY and CDR2 SMNVEV (reference sequence). The germline V and J ends were trimmed by 10 bases and 7 bases, with 20 bases remaining between them. The DNA of the CDR3 is TGTGCCACCTCCCCTAAGTGGTCTGAGGAGCAGTACTTC. This translates into CATSPKWSEEQYF.

There are a few counts of this clonotype. V and J are TRBV7-9 and TRBJ1-4; D is perhaps TRBD1 (6 bases). The germline V gene has CDR1 SEHNR and CDR2 FQNEAQ (reference sequence). The CDR3 sequence is 16 residues long. With 3 bases removed from V and 7 bases from J, the gap between germline ends came to 18 bases. Here the CDR3 reads CASSFLTGKGGEKLFF. In DNA, the CDR3 is TGTGCCAGCAGCTTTCTCACAGGGAAGGGGGGTGAAAAACTGTTTTTT.

This clonotype was counted ten times or more. The V gene is TRBV9, the J gene TRBJ1-1, with D uncertain. V lost 7 bases and J 3 bases, leaving 13 bases between the germline ends. The CDR3 length is 13 residues. Germline-derived CDR1 and CDR2 are SGDLS and YYNGEE. CDR3 residues: CASAAEQDTEAFF. In DNA form, the CDR3 reads TGTGCCAGCGCCGCCGAGCAGGACACTGAAGCTTTCTTT.

Of note for this clonotype: A much larger clonotype is one base distant, so this may be a read error. The chain has TRBV20-1 and TRBJ1-1; D is ambiguous. Looked up from germline, CDR1 is DFQATT and CDR2 is SNEGSKA (reference sequence). This CDR3 contains 10 residues. DNA for the CDR3: TGCTGTGCTACTAACACTGAAGCTTTCTTT. Translation gives CCATNTEAFF.

This clonotype was counted at least ten times. The chain employs TRBV7-9 and TRBJ1-2; 8 bases are shared with TRBD1. J gave up 11 bases and V 3 bases, and 5 bases lay outside the gene matches. The CDR3 has 12 residues. Germline CDR1 and CDR2: SEHNR and FQNEAQ (reference sequence). This CDR3 is CASSLDRVFYTF. CDR3 nucleotides: TGTGCCAGCAGCTTGGACAGGGTATTTTACACCTTC.

Comment on this clonotype: Being one base from a much bigger clone, this may be a read error. This rearrangement joins TRBV20-1 to TRBJ1-5; a weak D match, TRBD1 (6 bases). The end of the DNA aligns better with TRBJ2-3, so the J call may be wrong. The CDR3 runs 15 residues. Germline-derived CDR1 and CDR2 are DFQATT and SNEGSKA (reference sequence). The CDR3 region has the DNA TGCAGTGCTGACTCACAGGGTTATAGCAATCAGCCCCAGTATTTT. Its protein product is CSADSQGYSNQPQYF.

This clonotype was recorded many times. The CDR3: CASSPTGTGANVLTF. The CDR3 DNA reads as TGTGCCAGCAGCCCGACAGGGACTGGGGCCAACGTCCTGACTTTC. V usage is TRBV6-1 and J usage is TRBJ2-6; 7 bases fit TRBD1. Germline trimming cut 6 bases from V and 2 bases from J; bases unmatched to any gene: 4. Germline-derived CDR1 and CDR2 are MNHNS and SASEGT. The CDR3 covers 15 residues.